This TCR beta chain was identified in a study of vaccination and CD4 T cells after COVID-19. Oncomine TCR Beta short-read sequencing was applied to DNA from cultured CD4+ T cells. TCRdb independently ran MiXCR on the PCR reads; one entry per CDR3 protein. This table has 11,000 to 15,000 distinct CDR3 sequences, about 53% appearing once. Note on this clonotype: The antigen remains undetermined.

V was shortened by 5 bases and J by 2 bases, with 9 bases between the two germline ends. This CDR3 is 13 amino acids long. CDR1 is MNHEY, CDR2 SMNVEV, per germline (reference sequence). Specified treatment: roughly 11-day PBMC culture with coronavirus spike peptide pools or control peptides (ViraFEST assay). The rearrangement uses TRBV27 and TRBJ1-2, with D unresolved. This sequence was found in a human donor who had recovered from COVID-19. This specimen was CD4+ T cells from blood, cultured in vitro, taken before SARS-CoV-2 vaccination. CDR3 sequence reads: CASSRAGNYGYTF. CDR3 DNA: TGTGCCAGCAGTCGAGCCGGGAACTATGGCTACACCTTC.